These T cell receptor beta chains were read from a single sample in a study of cytomegalovirus exposure and HLA in healthy donors. The repertoire was sequenced with immunoSEQ multiplex PCR; TCRdb's copy has only in-frame clones and lacks some. The sample carries roughly 100,000 clones, over 70% recorded once. The specimen sequenced was PBMCs. All receptors come from a male donor in good health and CMV-seronegative. The CDR3 runs from the conserved cysteine through the conserved F or W. D genes are given only for firm matches. The size of a clone is reported for some rows only, either as once, few or many, or as a class for expanded clones.

D gene: TRBD2; V gene: TRBV7-3; J gene: TRBJ2-7; clone size: NA; CDR3 protein: CASSLAAGGLAYEQYF; CDR3 DNA: TGTGCCAGCAGCTTGGCCGCGGGAGGGCTGGCGTACGAGCAGTACTTC
D gene: NA; V gene: TRBV4-1; J gene: TRBJ2-5; clone size: NA; CDR3 protein: CASSPRAPRETQYF; CDR3 DNA: TGCGCCAGCAGCCCGAGGGCCCCGAGGGAGACCCAGTACTTC
D gene: NA; V gene: TRBV7-9; J gene: TRBJ2-2; clone size: NA; CDR3 protein: CASKGIGTWNTGELFF; CDR3 DNA: TGTGCCAGCAAGGGGATCGGGACTTGGAACACCGGGGAGCTGTTTTTT
D gene: NA; V gene: TRBV30; J gene: TRBJ2-1; clone size: once; CDR3 protein: CAWSVLSAEQFF; CDR3 DNA: TGTGCCTGGAGTGTACTTAGCGCCGAGCAGTTCTTC
D gene: TRBD1; V gene: TRBV11-3; J gene: TRBJ2-3; clone size: NA; CDR3 protein: CASSYRGLTDTQYF; CDR3 DNA: TGTGCCAGCAGCTACAGGGGGCTCACAGATACGCAGTATTTT
D gene: NA; V gene: TRBV6-5; J gene: TRBJ2-3; clone size: NA; CDR3 protein: CASSWRSVQDTQYF; CDR3 DNA: TGTGCCAGCAGTTGGAGGTCGGTCCAAGATACGCAGTATTTT
D gene: TRBD1; V gene: TRBV30; J gene: TRBJ1-2; clone size: NA; CDR3 protein: CAVPTGQGNDYGYTF; CDR3 DNA: TGTGCCGTCCCAACGGGACAGGGGAATGACTATGGCTACACCTTC
D gene: NA; V gene: TRBV9; J gene: TRBJ2-3; clone size: NA; CDR3 protein: CASNPRQGTDTQYF; CDR3 DNA: TGTGCCAGCAACCCCCGGCAGGGCACAGATACGCAGTATTTT
D gene: NA; V gene: TRBV11-1; J gene: TRBJ2-5; clone size: NA; CDR3 protein: CASSLVPGLRETQYF; CDR3 DNA: TGTGCCAGCAGCTTAGTTCCAGGGTTGCGGGAGACCCAGTACTTC
D gene: TRBD2; V gene: TRBV9; J gene: TRBJ2-1; clone size: NA; CDR3 protein: CASSTRSTKRGYNEQFF; CDR3 DNA: TGTGCCAGCAGCACACGGTCGACCAAGCGGGGTTACAATGAGCAGTTCTTC
D gene: NA; V gene: TRBV7-9; J gene: TRBJ1-4; clone size: NA; CDR3 protein: CSSSPGTGGPNEKLFF; CDR3 DNA: TGTTCCAGCAGCCCTGGGACGGGGGGGCCTAATGAAAAACTGTTTTTT
D gene: TRBD1; V gene: TRBV5-6; J gene: TRBJ1-2; clone size: NA; CDR3 protein: CASSRGTGVFYGYTF; CDR3 DNA: TGTGCCAGCAGCCGGGGGACAGGGGTATTCTATGGCTACACCTTC
D gene: TRBD1; V gene: TRBV28; J gene: TRBJ1-2; clone size: NA; CDR3 protein: CASSKWDRDGYTF; CDR3 DNA: TGTGCCAGCAGTAAATGGGACAGGGACGGCTACACCTTC
D gene: NA; V gene: TRBV7-3; J gene: TRBJ2-1; clone size: NA; CDR3 protein: CASSLGQNNEQFF; CDR3 DNA: TGTGCCAGCAGCTTAGGACAGAACAATGAGCAGTTCTTC
D gene: TRBD1; V gene: TRBV18; J gene: TRBJ2-1; clone size: NA; CDR3 protein: CASSPTGGLASSYNEQFF; CDR3 DNA: TGTGCCAGCTCACCGACAGGGGGGCTGGCTAGCTCCTACAATGAGCAGTTCTTC
D gene: TRBD1; V gene: TRBV18; J gene: TRBJ2-7; clone size: NA; CDR3 protein: CASSPSTGGNEQYF; CDR3 DNA: TGTGCCAGCTCACCTTCGACAGGGGGCAACGAGCAGTACTTC
D gene: NA; V gene: TRBV25-1; J gene: TRBJ1-5; clone size: NA; CDR3 protein: CASSAAGRNQPQHF; CDR3 DNA: TGTGCCAGCAGTGCGGCGGGTCGCAATCAGCCCCAGCATTTT
D gene: TRBD2; V gene: TRBV7-8; J gene: TRBJ2-7; clone size: NA; CDR3 protein: CASSPWREAYEQYF; CDR3 DNA: TGTGCCAGCAGCCCGTGGCGGGAGGCCTACGAGCAGTACTTC
D gene: NA; V gene: TRBV2; J gene: TRBJ1-1; clone size: once; CDR3 protein: CASSVGGSTEAFF; CDR3 DNA: TGTGCCAGCAGTGTGGGGGGTTCCACTGAAGCTTTCTTT
D gene: TRBD1; V gene: TRBV19; J gene: TRBJ1-2; clone size: NA; CDR3 protein: CARKGQGGYTF; CDR3 DNA: TGTGCCAGAAAGGGACAGGGGGGCTACACCTTC
D gene: NA; V gene: TRBV7-9; J gene: TRBJ1-2; clone size: NA; CDR3 protein: CASSSFAGGNGYTF; CDR3 DNA: TGTGCCAGCAGTTCATTTGCGGGAGGGAATGGCTACACCTTC
D gene: NA; V gene: TRBV9; J gene: TRBJ2-7; clone size: NA; CDR3 protein: CASIPGSWEQYF; CDR3 DNA: TGTGCCAGCATCCCGGGGTCCTGGGAGCAGTACTTC
D gene: NA; V gene: TRBV11-1; J gene: TRBJ1-5; clone size: NA; CDR3 protein: CASSLVPGHHSNQPQHF; CDR3 DNA: TGTGCCAGCAGCCTCGTCCCGGGACACCATAGCAATCAGCCCCAGCATTTT
D gene: NA; V gene: TRBV7-9; J gene: TRBJ2-5; clone size: NA; CDR3 protein: CASSLRDTPPETQYF; CDR3 DNA: TGTGCCAGCAGCCTCCGGGACACCCCGCCGGAGACCCAGTACTTC
D gene: TRBD1; V gene: TRBV6-5; J gene: TRBJ2-7; clone size: once; CDR3 protein: CASGFGGTGSKEQYF; CDR3 DNA: TGTGCCAGCGGATTCGGAGGGACAGGATCTAAGGAGCAGTACTTC
D gene: TRBD2; V gene: TRBV19; J gene: TRBJ2-3; clone size: NA; CDR3 protein: CASSIAGGSTDTQYF; CDR3 DNA: TGTGCCAGTAGTATCGCGGGAGGGAGCACAGATACGCAGTATTTT
D gene: NA; V gene: TRBV7-3; J gene: TRBJ2-1; clone size: NA; CDR3 protein: CASSLVTYNEQFF; CDR3 DNA: TGTGCCAGCAGCTTAGTTACATACAATGAGCAGTTCTTC
D gene: TRBD2; V gene: TRBV5-8; J gene: TRBJ2-7; clone size: NA; CDR3 protein: CASSLVAGPTYEQYF; CDR3 DNA: TGTGCCAGCAGCTTAGTAGCGGGTCCAACCTACGAGCAGTACTTC
D gene: TRBD1; V gene: TRBV30; J gene: TRBJ1-5; clone size: NA; CDR3 protein: CAWSYDRGYSNQPQHF; CDR3 DNA: TGTGCCTGGAGCTATGACAGGGGATATAGCAATCAGCCCCAGCATTTT
D gene: NA; V gene: TRBV21-1; J gene: TRBJ2-2; clone size: NA; CDR3 protein: CASSKGNSDPNTGELFF; CDR3 DNA: TGTGCCAGCAGCAAAGGGAATAGCGACCCGAACACCGGGGAGCTGTTTTTT
D gene: NA; V gene: TRBV27; J gene: TRBJ2-7; clone size: NA; CDR3 protein: CASSLSGDQGLEQYF; CDR3 DNA: TGTGCCAGCAGTTTATCAGGGGACCAGGGGCTCGAGCAGTACTTC
D gene: NA; V gene: TRBV5-1; J gene: TRBJ2-6; clone size: many; CDR3 protein: CASSLPGGSGANVLTF; CDR3 DNA: TGCGCCAGCAGCTTGCCTGGCGGCTCTGGGGCCAACGTCCTGACTTTC
D gene: TRBD2; V gene: TRBV14; J gene: TRBJ2-1; clone size: NA; CDR3 protein: CASSQVWEGNEQFF; CDR3 DNA: TGTGCCAGCAGCCAAGTGTGGGAGGGCAATGAGCAGTTCTTC
D gene: NA; V gene: TRBV6-6; J gene: TRBJ1-1; clone size: NA; CDR3 protein: CASSYLGPNTEAFF; CDR3 DNA: TGTGCCAGCAGTTACCTAGGCCCGAACACTGAAGCTTTCTTT
D gene: NA; V gene: TRBV19; J gene: TRBJ2-5; clone size: NA; CDR3 protein: CASSSWGDSVSPPTETQYF; CDR3 DNA: TGTGCCAGTAGTTCTTGGGGGGACAGTGTGTCCCCGCCGACGGAGACCCAGTACTTC
D gene: TRBD1; V gene: TRBV5-1; J gene: TRBJ2-7; clone size: NA; CDR3 protein: CASSTDRGLYEQYF; CDR3 DNA: TGCGCCAGCAGCACTGACAGGGGACTCTACGAGCAGTACTTC
D gene: NA; V gene: TRBV6-1; J gene: TRBJ2-7; clone size: NA; CDR3 protein: CASSEAPRANYEQYF; CDR3 DNA: TGTGCCAGCAGTGAAGCCCCCAGGGCAAACTACGAGCAGTACTTC
D gene: NA; V gene: TRBV7-2; J gene: TRBJ1-2; clone size: NA; CDR3 protein: CASSFGEDNYGYTF; CDR3 DNA: TGTGCCAGCAGCTTCGGCGAGGATAACTATGGCTACACCTTC
D gene: NA; V gene: TRBV4-1; J gene: TRBJ2-3; clone size: NA; CDR3 protein: CASSPILTGSTDTQYF; CDR3 DNA: TGCGCCAGCAGCCCTATCTTGACAGGCAGCACAGATACGCAGTATTTT
D gene: TRBD1; V gene: TRBV19; J gene: TRBJ1-5; clone size: NA; CDR3 protein: CASSRGWGQGARDQPQHF; CDR3 DNA: TGTGCCAGTAGTAGGGGATGGGGACAGGGGGCTCGCGATCAGCCCCAGCATTTT
D gene: TRBD1; V gene: TRBV19; J gene: TRBJ1-1; clone size: once; CDR3 protein: CASSILDRLNTEAFF; CDR3 DNA: TGTGCCAGTAGTATCCTGGACAGGCTGAACACTGAAGCTTTCTTT
D gene: NA; V gene: TRBV5-1; J gene: TRBJ2-7; clone size: NA; CDR3 protein: CASSLDRSYEQYF; CDR3 DNA: TGCGCCAGCAGCTTGGACAGATCCTACGAGCAGTACTTC
D gene: NA; V gene: TRBV11-2; J gene: TRBJ2-3; clone size: NA; CDR3 protein: CASRQNSASDTQYF; CDR3 DNA: TGTGCCAGCAGACAAAATAGCGCGTCAGATACGCAGTATTTT
D gene: NA; V gene: TRBV11-2; J gene: TRBJ2-1; clone size: NA; CDR3 protein: CASSLDREDEQFF; CDR3 DNA: TGTGCCAGCAGCTTAGACAGGGAGGATGAGCAGTTCTTC
D gene: NA; V gene: TRBV4-1; J gene: TRBJ1-5; clone size: NA; CDR3 protein: CASSPRQNSNQPQHF; CDR3 DNA: TGCGCCAGCAGCCCGAGACAGAATAGCAATCAGCCCCAGCATTTT
D gene: TRBD1; V gene: TRBV19; J gene: TRBJ1-2; clone size: NA; CDR3 protein: CASSIQGANYGYTF; CDR3 DNA: TGTGCCAGTAGTATACAGGGGGCCAACTATGGCTACACCTTC